The sequence of this T cell receptor (beta chain) was determined in a study of cytomegalovirus exposure and HLA in healthy donors (TCRdb year 2017). With regard to the full study: In an earlier analysis of under 750 of the donors, approximately 300 Gb of sequence data and about 110 million unique TCR beta sequences from 180 million or so T cells were reported. To study patterns of TCR occurrence, a later analysis re-analyzed previously published TCR beta repertoires from 700 or so donors and added high-resolution HLA genotyping. In an earlier analysis of 500 to 650 of the donors, high-throughput TCR beta sequencing was used to judge whether each TCR beta V gene segment behaved as functional or pseudogenic. Typing coverage varied by locus: roughly 620-640 donors for A, B, C, DRB1 and DQB1; under 550 for DQA1; approximately 570 for DPA1; 450 to 480 for DPB1. Besides the first cohort of about 730 subjects, a separate validation cohort made up of some 110 different subjects was used. HLA typing included class I and class II loci at four-digit resolution. Donor age, sex, ethnicity and CMV serostatus were collected together with the repertoire data. The later analysis used no new phenotypic data to find candidate immune exposures, relying instead on TCR beta sequences and their occurrence across donors. The study was designed to test whether signatures of past pathogen exposure could be identified by cataloging public T cell receptors. The study used immunosequencing to profile the T cell repertoires of 600 to 850 subjects and linked those repertoires to cytomegalovirus serostatus. A later genetic analysis took genome-wide SNP genotypes for about 65% of the 666 donors and used that subset as a discovery cohort. The study combined high-throughput TCR immunosequencing, statistical association of individual TCRs with disease status, and machine learning to predict cytomegalovirus infection status. Five DR-DQ haplotypes were handled as single units for association and clustering, since linkage in the cohort was strong. Every repertoire in the discovery cohort had been generated on one and the same sequencing platform. Roughly 300 gigabases of sequencing data and approximately 84 million unique TCR sequences were included in an early release covering 500 to 750 HLA-typed donors. On average, roughly 240,000 unique TCR beta nucleotide sequences were sequenced per donor among 398 genotyped donors of the cohort, with around 19% of those sequences being non-productive. The genetic ancestry cluster associated with self-reported Caucasian donors included roughly four fifths of the 398 genotyped donors.

To prepare the library, the immunoSEQ multiplex PCR assay was applied. For the multiplex PCR, a mixture combining 60 forward primers for TCR Vbeta segments and 13 reverse primers for TCR Jbeta segments was used. A multiplex PCR assay on genomic DNA amplified the CDR3 region of rearranged TCR beta genes. Amplified TCR beta libraries were sequenced as 87-base-pair reads on the Illumina HiSeq System. On the study's bioinformatics: In a later analysis, tens of millions of unique TCR beta chains were counted across the 690 or so repertoires, and some 10 million of these chains were shared by at least two donors. Raw reads were error-corrected and collapsed into unique sequences by a nearest-neighbor algorithm in which closely related sequences were merged to remove PCR and sequencing errors. To assign V, D and J gene segments, CDR3 sequences were aligned to IMGT reference sequences. Each retained sequence needed at least a six-nucleotide match to both a V gene segment and a J gene segment. Rearrangements were classified as productive when the CDR3 lacked stop codons and remained in frame with V and J, and all other rearrangements were classified as non-productive. CDR3 was defined by IMGT convention, running from the second conserved V-encoded cysteine to the conserved J-encoded phenylalanine. Sequences without an unambiguous match to a single V gene segment were excluded from the earlier analysis of about 600 of the donors. An earlier analysis of around 600 of the donors classified V segments as functional when productive rearrangements were above 56.7% and as segregating when the standard deviation between donors was above 5%. To diagnose cytomegalovirus status from the catalog of TCR beta chain sequences, a statistical classification framework was built. V and J gene assignment, in a later analysis, came from comparing TCR nucleotide sequences with IMGT/GENE-DB human TR gene sequences. Using the TCRdist pipeline, a later analysis assigned CDR3 sequences along with most-parsimonious VDJ recombination scenarios. In a later analysis, each TCR beta chain was defined by its CDR3 amino acid sequence together with its V-gene family, and reads without a unique V-gene family were excluded. In a later analysis, around 650 highly shared, low-generation-probability nucleotide sequences were removed to address suspected cross-contamination and a sequencing artifact. A later analysis calculated a clonal expansion index for each public chain from normalized within-repertoire ranks of inferred template counts. A later analysis computed generation probabilities with a VDJ recombination model fitted to out-of-frame rearrangements, and checked the results against IGoR. In a later analysis, TCR-TCR, TCR-HLA and TCR-CMV co-occurrence was scored with hypergeometric tests, and a repertoire-size bias correction was applied to TCR pairs. False discovery rates were estimated in a later analysis by permuting HLA or CMV assignments 20 times. In a later analysis, co-occurring TCRs were grouped with DBSCAN, and TCRdist sequence similarity was added when clustering was performed within HLA-allele-positive subsets. For co-occurrence clustering, repertoires with fewer than 30,000 or more than 120,000 public chains were excluded, along with four or five repertoires with anomalous nucleotide sharing. What TCRdb holds here is the immuneACCESS table cut down to in-frame rearrangements. Part of the clones is not present; checked against another copy, under half of the missing clones reflect an unresolved V gene, and the others are unexplained. V and J calls plus clone size are reproduced from that table; the DNA served to infer D and trimming. A total of roughly 40,000 clones appear in this sample, 40% to 60% of them only once. The ten largest clones capture around an eighth of the sample.

This clone has just a few counts. Its target antigen remains unknown. Per-nucleotide qualities are absent, and no much larger clonotype sits a single base away. From cysteine to phenylalanine, the CDR3 is 15 amino acids long. The kept DNA is CDR3 alone, 45 bases in frame from the first base. The CDR1 and CDR2 encoded by the germline V gene (reference sequence) are LNHNV and YYDKDF. The V end gives up 3 bases and the J end 2 bases, leaving 3 bases in the junction not matched to a gene. Results and caveats for the whole study, not just this receptor: The classifier was reported to diagnose cytomegalovirus status with high specificity and sensitivity in both the original cohort and the validation cohort. A later genetic analysis associated a missense DCLRE1C variant with V-gene and J-gene trimming of TCR beta chains, and an independent cohort replicated the association. The study listed 164 TCR beta chains as associated with cytomegalovirus. In an earlier analysis of approximately 590 of the donors, most TCR beta V segments appeared in productive rearrangements about 90% or about 30% of the time, broadly matching IMGT annotations. In a later analysis, HLA-associated TCR beta chains were found to be more clonally expanded and to have lower generation probabilities than equally common non-associated chains. The presence/absence analyses assumed that sequencing depth was roughly uniform across donors, and that assumption may not be true. According to a later analysis, parvovirus B19, influenza, CMV and Epstein-Barr virus appeared linked to several top co-occurrence clusters. A later analysis associated about 17,000 TCR beta sequences with specific HLA alleles at a false discovery rate of 0.05. Because counts were too low, about 18 rarely observed V segments, including chromosome 9 orphons, were excluded from the earlier analysis of some 590 of the donors. In a later analysis, TCR association rates were found to vary across HLA loci, with the most associated TCRs seen for DRB1 alleles and the fewest for HLA-C alleles. When HLA alleles, especially DR and DQ, strongly co-occurred, attributing TCR associations to individual alleles was difficult. The 87-base-pair reads could not distinguish some IMGT-functional V segments, including TRBV6-2 and TRBV6-3, so those segments were excluded. Across donors, most TCR sequences were observed very rarely, whereas some public TCRs were present in many individuals. A further reported finding was that TCR beta sequences accurately predicted the HLA-A and HLA-B alleles for most subjects in the first cohort. Because some donors lacked HLA typing at each locus, the association tests relied only on the typed subset. A few of the identified cytomegalovirus-associated TCR beta chains were confirmed in vitro to be specific for cytomegalovirus antigens. The sequencing pipeline was judged likely to have produced a cluster of highly shared sequence variants as a technical artifact. Correlated functional status among segregating V segments might reflect linkage disequilibrium, but an unknown experimental factor could not be ruled out. Compared with the roughly 670-donor mean, donors in an Asian-associated ancestry cluster had fewer N-insertions in productive TCRs, according to a later genetic analysis. The authors suggested that the approach could potentially be extended to other disease states and immunological phenotypes. For the cohort, immune exposure information was limited to CMV serostatus. This cohort had only TCR beta chains sequenced, and the lack of alpha or paired-chain data limited which features could be detected. In a later analysis, most CMV-associated TCR beta chains were found to appear HLA-restricted, with HLA associations seemingly driven largely by CMV exposure.

The cohort was made up of around 720 healthy bone marrow donors. At the time of sampling, every cohort member was nominally healthy, though immune exposures that went unrecorded were likely present. CMV serostatus was positive for 289 and negative for 352 of the 666 cohort members, and was not recorded for this donor. Every donor gave a peripheral blood sample, and the peripheral blood mononuclear cells from that sample were used for TCR beta sequencing. Genomic DNA extraction from the blood cell samples was performed with the Qiagen DNeasy Blood Extraction Kit. The TCR originated in a human donor in good health. The sequence joins TRBV15 to TRBJ1-3, with 8 bases aligning to TRBD1. Sequencing was done on a sample of PBMCs. The sequence in DNA is TGTGCCACCAGCAGCGTGACAGGGGCTGGAAACACCATATATTTT. Its amino acids are CATSSVTGAGNTIYF.